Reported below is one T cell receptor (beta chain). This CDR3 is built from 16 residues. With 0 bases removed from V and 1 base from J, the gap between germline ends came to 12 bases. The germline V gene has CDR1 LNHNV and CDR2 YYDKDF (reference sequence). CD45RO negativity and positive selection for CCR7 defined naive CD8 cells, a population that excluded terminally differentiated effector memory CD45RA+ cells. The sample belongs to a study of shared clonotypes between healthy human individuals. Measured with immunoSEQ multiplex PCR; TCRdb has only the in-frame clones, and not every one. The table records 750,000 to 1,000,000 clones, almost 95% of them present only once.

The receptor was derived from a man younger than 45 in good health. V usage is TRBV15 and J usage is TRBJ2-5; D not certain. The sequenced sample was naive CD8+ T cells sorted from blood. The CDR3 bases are TGTGCCACCAGCAGAGATCCGGTAGGGATCCAAGAGACCCAGTACTTC. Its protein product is CATSRDPVGIQETQYF. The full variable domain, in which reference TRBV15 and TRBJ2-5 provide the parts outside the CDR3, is DAMVIQNPRYQVTQFGKPVTLSCSQTLNHNVMYWYQQKSSQAPKLLFHYYDKDFNNEADTPDNFQSRRPNTSFCFLDIRSPGLGDTAMYLCATSRDPVGIQETQYFGPGTRLLVL.